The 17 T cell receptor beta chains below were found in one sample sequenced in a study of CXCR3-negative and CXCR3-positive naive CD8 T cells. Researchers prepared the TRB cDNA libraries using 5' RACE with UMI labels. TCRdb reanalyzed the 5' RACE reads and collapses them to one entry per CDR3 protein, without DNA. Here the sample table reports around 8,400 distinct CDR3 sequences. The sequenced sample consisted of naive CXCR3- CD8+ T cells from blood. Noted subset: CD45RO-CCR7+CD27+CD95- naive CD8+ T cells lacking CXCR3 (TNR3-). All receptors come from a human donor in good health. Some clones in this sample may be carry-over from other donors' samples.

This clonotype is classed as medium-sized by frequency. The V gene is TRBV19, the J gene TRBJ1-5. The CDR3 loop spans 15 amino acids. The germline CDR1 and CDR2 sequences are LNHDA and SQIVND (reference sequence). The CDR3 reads CASSISDGINQPQHF.

The CDR3 protein is CASSEGRDTTEAFF. This chain joins TRBV2 and TRBJ1-1; the TRBD1 assignment by TCRdb is unverifiable without DNA. This CDR3 is 14 amino acids long. Per germline, CDR1 SNHLY and CDR2 FYNNEI. Full variable domain (missing parts from reference TRBV2 and TRBJ1-1): EPEVTQTPSHQVTQMGQEVILRCVPISNHLYFYWYRQILGQKVEFLVSFYNNEISEKSEIFDDQFSVERPDGSNFTLKIRSTKLEDSAMYFCASSEGRDTTEAFFGQGTRLTVV.

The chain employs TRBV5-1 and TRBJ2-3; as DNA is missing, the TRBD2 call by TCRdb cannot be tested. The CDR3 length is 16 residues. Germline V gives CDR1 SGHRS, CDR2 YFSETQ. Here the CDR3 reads CASSSTEGRGTDTQYF.

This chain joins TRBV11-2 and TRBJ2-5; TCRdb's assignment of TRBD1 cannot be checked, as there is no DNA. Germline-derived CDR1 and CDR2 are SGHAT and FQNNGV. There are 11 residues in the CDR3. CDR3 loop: CASSLGRDQYF.

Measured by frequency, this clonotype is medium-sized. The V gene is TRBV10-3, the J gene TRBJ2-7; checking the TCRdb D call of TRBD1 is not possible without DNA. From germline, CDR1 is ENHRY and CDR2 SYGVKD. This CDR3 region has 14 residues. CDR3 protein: CAISEEGGAYEQYF.

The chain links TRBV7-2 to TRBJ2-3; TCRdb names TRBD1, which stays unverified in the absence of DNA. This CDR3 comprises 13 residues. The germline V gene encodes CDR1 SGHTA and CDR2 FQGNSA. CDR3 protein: CAIPDEVTDTQYF.

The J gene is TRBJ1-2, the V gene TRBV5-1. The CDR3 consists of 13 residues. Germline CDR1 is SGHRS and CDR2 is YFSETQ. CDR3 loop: CASTWTDPYRYTF. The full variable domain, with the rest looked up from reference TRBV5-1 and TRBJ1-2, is KAGVTQTPRYLIKTRGQQVTLSCSPISGHRSVSWYQQTPGQGLQFLFEYFSETQRNKGNFPGRFSGRQFSNSRSEMNVSTLELGDSALYLCASTWTDPYRYTFGSGTRLTVV.

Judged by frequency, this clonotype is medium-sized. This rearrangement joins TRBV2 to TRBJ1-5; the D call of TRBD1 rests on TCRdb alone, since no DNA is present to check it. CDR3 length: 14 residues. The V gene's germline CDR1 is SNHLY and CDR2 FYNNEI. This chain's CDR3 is CASSARTGNQPQHF. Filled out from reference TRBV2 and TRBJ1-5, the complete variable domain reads EPEVTQTPSHQVTQMGQEVILRCVPISNHLYFYWYRQILGQKVEFLVSFYNNEISEKSEIFDDQFSVERPDGSNFTLKIRSTKLEDSAMYFCASSARTGNQPQHFGDGTRLSIL.

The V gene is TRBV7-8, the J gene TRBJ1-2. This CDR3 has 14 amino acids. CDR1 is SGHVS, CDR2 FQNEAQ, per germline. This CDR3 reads CASSFYGENYGYTF.

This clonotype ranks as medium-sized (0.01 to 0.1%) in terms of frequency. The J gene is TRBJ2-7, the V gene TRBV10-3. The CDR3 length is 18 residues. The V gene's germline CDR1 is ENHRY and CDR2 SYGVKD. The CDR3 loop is CAISETDVDWSAVYEQYF.

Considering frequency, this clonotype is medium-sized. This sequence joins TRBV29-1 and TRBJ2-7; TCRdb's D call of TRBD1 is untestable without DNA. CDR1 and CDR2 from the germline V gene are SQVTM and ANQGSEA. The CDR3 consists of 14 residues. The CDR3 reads CSVEEKGGAYEQYF.

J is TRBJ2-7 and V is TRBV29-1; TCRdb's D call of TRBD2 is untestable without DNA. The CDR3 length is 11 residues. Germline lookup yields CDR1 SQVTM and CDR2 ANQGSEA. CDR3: CSVGLAGRQYF.

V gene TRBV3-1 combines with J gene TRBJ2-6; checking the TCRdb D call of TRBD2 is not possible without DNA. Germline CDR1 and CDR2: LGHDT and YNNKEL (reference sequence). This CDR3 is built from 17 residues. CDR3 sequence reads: CASSQGSGRTGANVLTF.

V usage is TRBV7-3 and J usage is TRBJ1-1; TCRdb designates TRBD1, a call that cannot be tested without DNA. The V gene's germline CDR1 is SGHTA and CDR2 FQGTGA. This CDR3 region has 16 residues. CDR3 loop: CASSSTQVTSNTEAFF.

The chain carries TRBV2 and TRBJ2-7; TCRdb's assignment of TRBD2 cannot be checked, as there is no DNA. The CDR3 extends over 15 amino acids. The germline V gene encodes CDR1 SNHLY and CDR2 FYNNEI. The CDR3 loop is CASSETSGSSYEQYF.

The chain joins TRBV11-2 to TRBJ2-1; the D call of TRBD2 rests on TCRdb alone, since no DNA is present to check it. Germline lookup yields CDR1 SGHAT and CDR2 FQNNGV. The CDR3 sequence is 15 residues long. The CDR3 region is CASSLGSPTYNEQFF.

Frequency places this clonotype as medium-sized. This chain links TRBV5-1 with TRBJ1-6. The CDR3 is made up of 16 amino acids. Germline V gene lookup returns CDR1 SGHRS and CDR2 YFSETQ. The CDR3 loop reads CASSLEGSSYNSPLHF. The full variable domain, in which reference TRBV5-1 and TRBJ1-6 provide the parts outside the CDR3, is KAGVTQTPRYLIKTRGQQVTLSCSPISGHRSVSWYQQTPGQGLQFLFEYFSETQRNKGNFPGRFSGRQFSNSRSEMNVSTLELGDSALYLCASSLEGSSYNSPLHFGNGTRLTVT.